Listed below are T cell receptor beta chains from one sample, sequenced in a study of early T cells in non-severe SARS-CoV-2 infection. Using its own MiXCR run on the 5' RACE reads, TCRdb lists one record per CDR3 protein. This sample has about 64,000 distinct CDR3 sequences, with roughly an eighth found just once. Sample: whole blood, taken at baseline. These receptors were collected from an adult who was a healthcare worker with PCR-confirmed SARS-CoV-2 infection or an uninfected control (not recorded which). The CDR3 runs from the conserved cysteine through the conserved F or W. The D gene is left open where the match is weak. Expanded clones get a size class; other rows say once, few or many, or leave the size out.

>TRBJ2-3|TRBV7-2|TRBD1|.
TGTGCCAGCAGCCGCAGCAGGACAGGAGGCGCAGATACGCAGTATTTT
CASSRSRTGGADTQYF
>TRBJ2-1|TRBV10-3|TRBD2|few
TGTGCCATCAGTGAGGGACTAGCGGGAGCAAGGGAGCAGTTCTTC
CAISEGLAGAREQFF
>TRBJ1-1|TRBV24-1|.|few
TGTGCCACCAGTGCAGGCAGCACTGAAGCTTTCTTT
CATSAGSTEAFF
>TRBJ2-2|TRBV6-1|.|few
TGTGCCAGCAGTGCCAGACAGAGATTAAACACCGGGGAGCTGTTTTTT
CASSARQRLNTGELFF
>TRBJ2-5|TRBV5-5|TRBD1|few
TGTGCCAGCAGCTTTTCGGACAGGGCGTTAGAGACCCAGTACTTC
CASSFSDRALETQYF
>TRBJ2-7|TRBV19|.|many
TGTGCCAGTAGTTTTTGGGGGGAAACCTACGAGCAGTACTTC
CASSFWGETYEQYF
>TRBJ2-7|TRBV29-1|TRBD1|.
TGCAGCGTGGCCCCATATATCACCGGGACAGGCCTTTACGAGCAGTACTTC
CSVAPYITGTGLYEQYF
>TRBJ2-1|TRBV7-9|.|many
TGTGCCAGCAGCACCCGACAGTCTCCCTACAATGAGCAGTTCTTC
CASSTRQSPYNEQFF
>TRBJ1-5|TRBV7-7|TRBD1|few
TGTGCCAGCAGCCCAGAGGGGGCACCTAGCAATCAGCCCCAGCATTTT
CASSPEGAPSNQPQHF
>TRBJ1-1|TRBV13|.|.
TGTGCCAGCAGCTTCGGTTCTTGGGAGAACACTGAAGCTTTCTTT
CASSFGSWENTEAFF
>TRBJ2-7|TRBV29-1|TRBD1|.
TGCAGCGTTGCCCGGACAGGCCTAGGGTACGAGCAGTACTTC
CSVARTGLGYEQYF
>TRBJ2-5|TRBV7-8|TRBD2|few
TGTGCCAGCAGCCCCCGGCCTAGCGGGGGGCAAGAGACCCAGTACTTC
CASSPRPSGGQETQYF
>TRBJ2-7|TRBV7-9|.|many
TGTGCCAGCAGCTCGCACTACCCTCCCTACGAGCAGTACTTC
CASSSHYPPYEQYF
>TRBJ2-1|TRBV20-1|TRBD2|.
TGCAGTGCTACTAGCGGGAGGGCCGGAAATGAGCAGTTCTTC
CSATSGRAGNEQFF
>TRBJ2-7|TRBV6-2/TRBV6-3|.|few
TGTGCCAGCAGTCCCCTTGTGGGGGGAGGATACGAGCAGTACTTC
CASSPLVGGGYEQYF
>TRBJ2-1|TRBV20-1|TRBD2|many
TGCAGCTCCAGCGGGACTAAAGCGATCGGTGAGCAGTTCTTC
CSSSGTKAIGEQFF
>TRBJ2-5|TRBV25-1|.|many
TGTGCCAGCAGTGAATGGCAGAGTTACCAAGAGACCCAGTACTTC
CASSEWQSYQETQYF
>TRBJ2-1|TRBV7-9|.|.
TGTGCCAGCAGCTTAACGGCTAGCGCTTACAATGAGCAGTTCTTC
CASSLTASAYNEQFF
>TRBJ1-6|TRBV6-6|.|.
TGTGCCAGCAGCCGAAGAGGGGAGGCTGCACCCCTCCACTTT
CASSRRGEAAPLHF
>TRBJ2-7|TRBV9|TRBD2|few
TGTGCCAGCAGTGCTGGGGGAGCGGGGTCCTACGAGCAGTACTTC
CASSAGGAGSYEQYF
>TRBJ1-6|TRBV6-6|TRBD1|many
TGTGCCAGCAGTCTAACAGGGGGCGATTCACCCCTCCACTTT
CASSLTGGDSPLHF
>TRBJ2-5|TRBV12-3/TRBV12-4|.|.
TGTGCCAGCAGTTTGACGGGGACTCAAGAGACCCAGTACTTC
CASSLTGTQETQYF
>TRBJ1-6|TRBV23-1|.|.
TGCGCCAGCAGGAGACGGGGAAGTTGGGACTCACCCCTCCACTTT
CASRRRGSWDSPLHF
>TRBJ2-7|TRBV27|TRBD1|.
TGTGCCAGCAGTTTATTCGGTCCCCGGGACAGTCCCTACGAGCAGTACTTC
CASSLFGPRDSPYEQYF
>TRBJ2-1|TRBV14|TRBD1|many
TGTGCCAGCAGTCCCCGGACAGGGGGGGGCAATGAGCAGTTCTTC
CASSPRTGGGNEQFF
>TRBJ1-6|TRBV10-2|.|few
TGCGCCAGCAGTGAGTCTTTTGGGACCAACTACCCCCCACCCCTCCACTTT
CASSESFGTNYPPPLHF
>TRBJ2-2|TRBV7-2|.|few
TGTGCCAGCAGCTCCGGGACCTTTCGGGGGGAGCTGTTTTTT
CASSSGTFRGELFF
>TRBJ2-1|TRBV2|.|.
TGTGCCAGCAGGCAGGTCGTATGGGACAATGAGCAGTTCTTC
CASRQVVWDNEQFF
>TRBJ1-2|TRBV19|TRBD1|.
TGTGCCAGTCACTTCGGGACAGGGGATGGCTATGGCTACACCTTC
CASHFGTGDGYGYTF
>TRBJ2-7|TRBV9|.|many
TGTGCCAGCAGCGTAGACGGTAGCATCTACGAGCAGTACTTC
CASSVDGSIYEQYF
>TRBJ2-4|TRBV7-2|TRBD1|many
TGTGCCAGCAGCTTAGCGCCAGGACAGGGGGTGGAAAACATTCAGTACTTC
CASSLAPGQGVENIQYF
>TRBJ2-1|TRBV12-3/TRBV12-4|.|.
TGTGCCAGCAGTTCCCAGGGAGGCAGCGGAGGGGGCTCCTACAATGAGCAGTTCTTC
CASSSQGGSGGGSYNEQFF
>TRBJ2-2|TRBV9|.|few
TGTGCCAGCAGCGTCACTCCCGGCACCGGGGAGCTGTTTTTT
CASSVTPGTGELFF
>TRBJ2-7|TRBV30|TRBD1|.
TGTGCCTGGAGTGTATGGGACAGTGAGGAGCAGTACTTC
CAWSVWDSEEQYF
>TRBJ2-2|TRBV12-3/TRBV12-4|.|.
TGTGCCAGCAGTTCAAGGGTTGCGGGGGAGCTGTTTTTT
CASSSRVAGELFF
>TRBJ1-5|TRBV12-3/TRBV12-4|TRBD1|.
TGTGCCAGCAGTTCCCCGAGACAGGGTGTCAATCAGCCCCAGCATTTT
CASSSPRQGVNQPQHF
>TRBJ2-7|TRBV20-1|.|.
TGCAGTGCTACGGGCCCCCACGAGCAGTACTTC
CSATGPHEQYF
>TRBJ2-7|TRBV6-6|TRBD1|few
TGTGCCAGCAACCCATCCAGGGGGCTTGAGCAGTACTTC
CASNPSRGLEQYF
>TRBJ1-1|TRBV30|.|few
TGTGCCAGAAAATTCATGAACACTGAAGCTTTCTTT
CARKFMNTEAFF
>TRBJ2-7|TRBV11-2|.|.
TGTGCCAGCAGCCCATCACCCGGGACCGGCGGTGAGCAGTACTTC
CASSPSPGTGGEQYF
>TRBJ2-7|TRBV5-5|TRBD2|.
TGTGCCAGCAGCCTTAGCGGGGGGCCAAGGGACGAGCAGTACTTC
CASSLSGGPRDEQYF
>TRBJ2-7|TRBV27|TRBD1|.
TGTGCCAGCTACGGGGGACAGGGGGGTTACGAGCAGTACTTC
CASYGGQGGYEQYF
>TRBJ2-2|TRBV18|.|few
TGTGCCAGCTCACCAATTGCCTCGAACACCGGGGAGCTGTTTTTT
CASSPIASNTGELFF
>TRBJ2-2|TRBV30|.|many
TGTGCCTGGAGTTGGGGAGGGGAGCTGTTTTTT
CAWSWGGELFF
>TRBJ2-3|TRBV28|TRBD2|many
TGTGCCAGCAGCTACCCGACTAGCGGGAGGACAGATACGCAGTATTTT
CASSYPTSGRTDTQYF
>TRBJ2-5|TRBV7-2|.|.
TGTGCCAGCAGCCGATATGGGGCGATTGAGACCCAGTACTTC
CASSRYGAIETQYF
>TRBJ2-1|TRBV7-9|TRBD2|.
TGTGCCAGCAGCCCCCCGGGACTAGCGGGGGGCTCTGAAAGAGAGCAGTTCTTC
CASSPPGLAGGSEREQFF
>TRBJ2-5|TRBV6-6|.|many
TGTGCCAGCTCAAAAACCGAACGGGATCCGGTGGAGACCCAGTACTTC
CASSKTERDPVETQYF
>TRBJ2-1|TRBV27|.|.
TGTGCCAGCAGTTTCGGGCGCAACAATGAGCAGTTCTTC
CASSFGRNNEQFF
>TRBJ2-3|TRBV5-4|.|few
TGTGCCAGCAGCACGGCCGCCAGGGGAAAGGATACGCAGTATTTT
CASSTAARGKDTQYF
>TRBJ2-3|TRBV7-9|.|.
TGTGCCAGCACCCAGTTGGATACGCAGTATTTT
CASTQLDTQYF
>TRBJ2-2|TRBV12-3/TRBV12-4|TRBD1|.
TGTGCCAGCAGTTTCGGACAGGGAAATGACGGGGAGCTGTTTTTT
CASSFGQGNDGELFF